This is a list of T cell receptor beta chains from one sample in a study of blood T cells in healthy people across ages. Each CDR3 protein is one row after TCRdb ran MiXCR on the 5' RACE reads. The sample has 800,000 to 950,000 distinct CDR3 sequences, around 36% seen once. The material sequenced was blood. These receptor sequences come from a man aged 18 to 30 in good health. Both conserved end residues are part of each CDR3. D genes are given only for firm matches. Only some rows state a clone size, as once, few, many or a class for expanded clones.

V,size,J,D,CDR3,DNA
TRBV5-4,few,TRBJ2-3,.,CASSPDRDTQYF,TGTGCCAGCAGCCCCGATCGAGATACGCAGTATTTT
TRBV20-1,.,TRBJ2-3,.,CSASGGGNLTFTDTQYF,TGCAGTGCTAGCGGAGGAGGGAACTTAACATTCACAGATACGCAGTATTTT
TRBV14,many,TRBJ2-3,TRBD2,CASSQDVGGDTQYF,TGTGCCAGCAGCCAAGATGTGGGGGGGGATACGCAGTATTTT
TRBV12-3/TRBV12-4,.,TRBJ1-4,.,CASSSTVGGTNEKLFF,TGTGCCAGCAGTTCCACCGTTGGGGGGACTAATGAAAAACTGTTTTTT
TRBV5-5,few,TRBJ2-1,.,CASSFPWGRVGEQFF,TGTGCCAGCAGCTTTCCTTGGGGGCGGGTAGGTGAGCAGTTCTTC
TRBV29-1,many,TRBJ2-1,.,CSVKGSEQFF,TGCAGCGTAAAGGGGAGCGAGCAGTTCTTC
TRBV7-7,.,TRBJ2-5,TRBD2,CASGPGREETQYF,TGTGCTTCCGGGCCAGGGAGGGAAGAGACCCAGTACTTC
TRBV14,many,TRBJ1-2,.,CASSQDHSGGYTF,TGTGCCAGCAGCCAAGATCACAGCGGCGGCTACACCTTC
TRBV6-2/TRBV6-3,.,TRBJ1-1,.,CASRNSLWAPEAFF,TGTGCCAGCAGAAACTCCCTATGGGCACCTGAAGCTTTCTTT
TRBV20-1,.,TRBJ1-5,.,CSARAAERGGQPQHF,TGCAGTGCTAGAGCTGCCGAAAGGGGAGGTCAGCCCCAGCATTTT
TRBV20-1,.,TRBJ2-3,TRBD2,CSASRPSGEADTQYF,TGCAGTGCTAGTCGTCCTAGCGGGGAGGCAGATACGCAGTATTTT
TRBV20-1,few,TRBJ2-4,TRBD1,CSARDRNIQYF,TGCAGTGCGAGGGACAGGAACATTCAGTACTTC
TRBV20-1,.,TRBJ1-1,.,CSARDLTFGGGLTEAFF,TGCAGTGCTAGAGATCTCACGTTCGGGGGGGGGTTGACTGAAGCTTTCTTT
TRBV9,few,TRBJ2-5,.,CASSVAVGPQETQYF,TGTGCCAGCAGCGTAGCGGTCGGCCCCCAAGAGACCCAGTACTTC
TRBV20-1,.,TRBJ1-5,.,CSATHDSGSNQPQHF,TGCAGTGCCACTCACGACAGTGGAAGCAATCAGCCCCAGCATTTT
TRBV12-3/TRBV12-4,.,TRBJ1-1,.,CASSRGIEAFF,TGTGCCAGCAGTCGGGGTATTGAAGCTTTCTTT
TRBV20-1,.,TRBJ1-5,TRBD1,CSAFTGGRNQPQHF,TGCAGTGCTTTTACAGGGGGCAGGAATCAGCCCCAGCATTTT
TRBV20-1,few,TRBJ2-1,.,CSAGDRSRQFF,TGCAGTGCGGGAGACAGGAGTAGGCAGTTCTTC
TRBV25-1,.,TRBJ1-1,.,CASSESAVTKPEAFF,TGTGCCAGCAGTGAATCGGCAGTAACGAAGCCTGAAGCTTTCTTT
TRBV20-1,.,TRBJ1-2,TRBD1,CSARRTGGGGYTF,TGCAGTGCTAGAAGGACAGGGGGGGGAGGCTACACCTTC
TRBV6-2/TRBV6-3,few,TRBJ2-5,.,CASSYSTPSSGNRGETQYF,TGTGCCAGCAGTTACTCGACGCCTAGCAGCGGTAATCGGGGGGAGACCCAGTACTTC
TRBV4-2,many,TRBJ2-1,.,CASSQLNAASLGEQFF,TGTGCCAGCAGCCAATTAAACGCGGCTAGCTTAGGTGAGCAGTTCTTC
TRBV20-1,few,TRBJ1-4,.,CSASAGESDEKLFF,TGCAGTGCTAGTGCAGGGGAGTCGGATGAAAAACTGTTTTTT
TRBV5-1,.,TRBJ2-3,.,CASSLARGGHTSTDTQYF,TGCGCCAGCAGCTTGGCCCGGGGCGGGCACACTAGCACAGATACGCAGTATTTT
TRBV5-1,many,TRBJ2-5,.,CASSLQDKETQYF,TGCGCCAGCAGCTTACAGGATAAAGAGACCCAGTACTTC
TRBV4-1,few,TRBJ2-6,.,CASSQAAGNSPLGANVLTF,TGCGCCAGCAGCCAAGCGGCAGGGAATTCCCCTCTTGGGGCCAACGTCCTGACTTTC
TRBV6-6,few,TRBJ2-5,.,CASSIVRETQYF,TGTGCCAGCAGTATCGTCCGGGAGACCCAGTACTTC
TRBV7-2,.,TRBJ2-4,.,CASSLTGDIQYF,TGTGCCAGCAGCTTGACGGGGGACATTCAGTACTTC
TRBV20-1,few,TRBJ2-5,.,CSARDPGEEAQYF,TGCAGTGCTAGAGATCCCGGGGAAGAGGCCCAGTACTTC
TRBV20-1,many,TRBJ1-4,.,CSARNSATNEKLFF,TGCAGTGCGAGGAACAGTGCAACTAATGAAAAACTGTTTTTT
TRBV9,few,TRBJ2-1,.,CASSEYRGLGNEQFF,TGTGCCAGCAGCGAATACCGGGGTTTGGGGAATGAGCAGTTCTTC
TRBV4-3,.,TRBJ2-7,.,CASSLGRDPYNEQYF,TGCGCCAGCAGCTTAGGACGCGACCCTTACAATGAGCAGTACTTC
TRBV4-1,.,TRBJ1-1,.,CASSLKWGGTEAFF,TGCGCCAGCAGCCTCAAATGGGGGGGCACTGAAGCTTTCTTT
TRBV7-2,.,TRBJ2-1,.,CASSLALGVPYNEQFF,TGTGCCAGCAGCTTAGCCTTGGGGGTGCCTTACAATGAGCAGTTCTTC
TRBV14,.,TRBJ2-1,.,CASSQGGVLRYNEQFF,TGTGCCAGCAGCCAAGGGGGCGTTCTGCGCTACAATGAGCAGTTCTTC
TRBV20-1,.,TRBJ2-3,.,CSAPAPWDTQYF,TGCAGTGCCCCTGCCCCTTGGGATACGCAGTATTTT
TRBV20-1,many,TRBJ2-4,.,CSAPSTKNIQYF,TGCAGTGCTCCCTCGACCAAAAACATTCAGTACTTC
TRBV6-2/TRBV6-3,.,TRBJ2-1,.,CASRKQIDVRHEQFF,TGTGCCAGCAGAAAACAGATTGACGTACGGCATGAGCAGTTCTTC
TRBV4-1,many,TRBJ2-3,.,CASSQLGIGSDTQYF,TGCGCCAGCAGCCAATTAGGGATTGGGTCGGATACGCAGTATTTT
TRBV4-1,many,TRBJ1-1,.,CASSHVFPINTEAFF,TGCGCCAGCAGCCACGTCTTTCCAATCAACACTGAAGCTTTCTTT
TRBV6-6,.,TRBJ1-2,.,CASMDSLGPYGYTF,TGTGCCAGCATGGACTCGCTGGGCCCCTATGGCTACACCTTC
TRBV5-1,once,TRBJ2-2,.,CASSSIRDPNTGELFF,TGCGCCAGCAGCAGTATCCGGGACCCTAACACCGGGGAGCTGTTTTTT
TRBV7-2,many,TRBJ2-1,.,CASSPLLNEQFF,TGTGCCAGCAGTCCCCTGTTGAATGAGCAGTTCTTC
TRBV29-1,.,TRBJ1-2,TRBD1,CSGDRAYGYTF,TGCAGCGGTGACAGGGCTTATGGCTACACCTTC
TRBV4-2,.,TRBJ1-2,.,CASSQDQGIGYTF,TGTGCCAGCAGCCAAGATCAAGGGATCGGCTACACCTTC
TRBV12-5,.,TRBJ2-3,TRBD2,CASDSLAGYGDTQYF,TGTGCTAGTGACTCACTAGCGGGCTATGGAGATACGCAGTATTTT
TRBV4-2,many,TRBJ2-3,.,CASSQGTFTDTQYF,TGTGCCAGCAGCCAAGGGACTTTCACAGATACGCAGTATTTT
TRBV5-1,.,TRBJ2-5,.,CASSLTPGADIQYF,TGCGCCAGCAGCTTGACCCCAGGGGCAGACATCCAGTACTTC
TRBV6-2/TRBV6-3,few,TRBJ2-1,.,CASSYTVPPGRFF,TGTGCCAGCAGTTACACTGTACCACCCGGGAGGTTCTTC
TRBV12-3/TRBV12-4,.,TRBJ2-3,.,CASSTGPSVTDTQYF,TGTGCCAGCAGCACAGGACCATCGGTCACAGATACGCAGTATTTT